This is a list of T cell receptor beta chains from one sample in a study of technical replicates of blood from a handful of donors. This table comes from immunoSEQ multiplex PCR, and its TCRdb copy is limited to in-frame clones, with some not included. The sample has more than 75,000 clones, about 94% seen once. Sequencing was performed on T cells isolated from PBMCs. The receptors come from a human donor in good health. The CDR3 runs from the conserved cysteine through the conserved F or W. D genes are given only for firm matches. Some rows have no size entry. The others give once, few or many, or a class for an expanded clone.

clone size: -; J gene: TRBJ2-7; V gene: TRBV27; D gene: TRBD1; CDR3 protein: CASGRDRGYEQYF; CDR3 DNA: TGTGCCAGCGGGAGGGACAGGGGCTACGAGCAGTACTTC
clone size: -; J gene: TRBJ1-3; V gene: TRBV5-6; D gene: TRBD1; CDR3 protein: CASSHGTAGNTIYF; CDR3 DNA: TGTGCCAGCAGCCATGGGACAGCTGGAAACACCATATATTTT
clone size: -; J gene: TRBJ1-3; V gene: TRBV5-1; D gene: -; CDR3 protein: CASSYQNSGNTIYF; CDR3 DNA: TGCGCCAGCAGCTACCAGAACTCTGGAAACACCATATATTTT
clone size: -; J gene: TRBJ2-5; V gene: TRBV2; D gene: TRBD1; CDR3 protein: CASRLGQVQETQYF; CDR3 DNA: TGTGCCAGCAGGCTCGGACAGGTCCAAGAGACCCAGTACTTC
clone size: -; J gene: TRBJ2-3; V gene: TRBV18; D gene: -; CDR3 protein: CASSTDRGNTDTQYF; CDR3 DNA: TGTGCCAGCTCAACGGACCGGGGGAACACAGATACGCAGTATTTT
clone size: -; J gene: TRBJ2-3; V gene: TRBV28; D gene: -; CDR3 protein: CASSLPRGTDTQYF; CDR3 DNA: TGTGCCAGCAGTCTCCCCAGGGGCACAGATACGCAGTATTTT
clone size: once; J gene: TRBJ1-2; V gene: TRBV7-9; D gene: -; CDR3 protein: CASLLGGNYGYTF; CDR3 DNA: TGTGCCAGCCTCTTGGGGGGTAACTATGGCTACACCTTC
clone size: -; J gene: TRBJ1-5; V gene: TRBV2; D gene: -; CDR3 protein: CASSVSRAGVASNQPQHF; CDR3 DNA: TGTGCCAGCAGTGTCTCCCGGGCGGGGGTCGCAAGCAATCAGCCCCAGCATTTT
clone size: once; J gene: TRBJ2-3; V gene: TRBV10-3; D gene: TRBD2; CDR3 protein: CAISAQGLAGTDTQYF; CDR3 DNA: TGTGCCATCAGCGCTCAAGGACTAGCGGGCACAGATACGCAGTATTTT
clone size: -; J gene: TRBJ2-1; V gene: TRBV5-5; D gene: TRBD1; CDR3 protein: CASSLEDRVYEQFF; CDR3 DNA: TGTGCCAGCAGCTTGGAGGACAGGGTATATGAGCAGTTCTTC
clone size: -; J gene: TRBJ2-7; V gene: TRBV19; D gene: TRBD2; CDR3 protein: CASSQIGISSGSGYEQYF; CDR3 DNA: TGTGCCAGTAGCCAGATTGGTATATCTAGCGGGAGTGGCTACGAGCAGTACTTC
clone size: -; J gene: TRBJ2-7; V gene: TRBV19; D gene: TRBD1; CDR3 protein: CASSIIGGDSYEQYF; CDR3 DNA: TGTGCCAGTAGTATTATAGGGGGCGACTCCTACGAGCAGTACTTC
clone size: -; J gene: TRBJ2-7; V gene: TRBV28; D gene: TRBD2; CDR3 protein: CASIPSGTSGTYEQYF; CDR3 DNA: TGTGCCAGCATTCCTTCTGGGACTAGCGGGACCTACGAGCAGTACTTC
clone size: -; J gene: TRBJ1-5; V gene: TRBV30; D gene: -; CDR3 protein: CAWSAGFGNNQPQHF; CDR3 DNA: TGTGCCTGGAGTGCGGGGTTCGGGAACAATCAGCCCCAGCATTTT
clone size: -; J gene: TRBJ2-6; V gene: TRBV19; D gene: TRBD1; CDR3 protein: CASSSFRQGSGANVLTF; CDR3 DNA: TGTGCCAGTAGTTCATTCAGACAGGGATCTGGGGCCAACGTCCTGACTTTC
clone size: -; J gene: TRBJ1-4; V gene: TRBV6-6; D gene: TRBD1; CDR3 protein: CASSSGGGEKLFF; CDR3 DNA: TGTGCCAGCAGTTCAGGGGGCGGGGAAAAACTGTTTTTT
clone size: -; J gene: TRBJ2-5; V gene: TRBV28; D gene: -; CDR3 protein: CASSRGYGETQYF; CDR3 DNA: TGTGCCAGCTCGCGGGGTTACGGAGAGACCCAGTACTTC
clone size: -; J gene: TRBJ2-7; V gene: TRBV7-9; D gene: TRBD1; CDR3 protein: CASSPPPGQGPHEQYF; CDR3 DNA: TGTGCCAGCAGCCCACCTCCGGGACAGGGCCCCCACGAGCAGTACTTC
clone size: -; J gene: TRBJ2-5; V gene: TRBV6-5; D gene: -; CDR3 protein: CASISGETQYF; CDR3 DNA: TGTGCCAGCATCTCGGGGGAGACCCAGTACTTC
clone size: -; J gene: TRBJ2-3; V gene: TRBV14; D gene: -; CDR3 protein: CASSRAGDTQYF; CDR3 DNA: TGTGCCAGCAGCCGAGCAGGGGATACGCAGTATTTT
clone size: -; J gene: TRBJ1-4; V gene: TRBV13; D gene: -; CDR3 protein: CASSHYPTGRYRNEKLFF; CDR3 DNA: TGTGCCAGCAGCCACTACCCTACAGGGAGATATCGTAATGAAAAACTGTTTTTT
clone size: -; J gene: TRBJ2-7; V gene: TRBV20-1; D gene: -; CDR3 protein: CSAFSFEQYF; CDR3 DNA: TGCAGTGCTTTCTCCTTCGAGCAGTACTTC
clone size: -; J gene: TRBJ1-2; V gene: TRBV11-3; D gene: -; CDR3 protein: CASSLWGGQPKDGYTF; CDR3 DNA: TGTGCCAGCAGCTTATGGGGGGGGCAGCCGAAGGATGGCTACACCTTC
clone size: -; J gene: TRBJ2-1; V gene: TRBV20-1; D gene: -; CDR3 protein: CSARVVNEQFF; CDR3 DNA: TGCAGTGCTAGAGTCGTCAATGAGCAGTTCTTC
clone size: -; J gene: TRBJ2-5; V gene: TRBV5-6; D gene: TRBD1; CDR3 protein: CASSGDRDPEETQYF; CDR3 DNA: TGTGCCAGCAGCGGGGACAGGGACCCCGAAGAGACCCAGTACTTC
clone size: once; J gene: TRBJ1-2; V gene: TRBV2; D gene: TRBD1; CDR3 protein: CASRPGQGHGGYTF; CDR3 DNA: TGTGCCAGCAGACCCGGACAGGGTCATGGCGGCTACACCTTC
clone size: once; J gene: TRBJ2-2; V gene: TRBV11-3; D gene: -; CDR3 protein: CASSRELVTGELFF; CDR3 DNA: TGTGCCAGCAGCCGTGAACTCGTCACCGGGGAGCTGTTTTTT
clone size: once; J gene: TRBJ2-7; V gene: TRBV7-9; D gene: TRBD1; CDR3 protein: CASSQDRAFYEQYF; CDR3 DNA: TGTGCCAGCAGCCAAGACAGGGCCTTCTACGAGCAGTACTTC
clone size: -; J gene: TRBJ1-5; V gene: TRBV4-1; D gene: -; CDR3 protein: CASSQNNPGRNQPQHF; CDR3 DNA: TGCGCCAGCAGCCAAAATAACCCAGGGCGGAATCAGCCCCAGCATTTT
clone size: once; J gene: TRBJ2-1; V gene: TRBV18; D gene: -; CDR3 protein: CASSPGGSAYNEQFF; CDR3 DNA: TGTGCCAGCTCACCCGGGGGATCTGCCTACAATGAGCAGTTCTTC
clone size: once; J gene: TRBJ1-1; V gene: TRBV5-4; D gene: -; CDR3 protein: CASRAVGTEAFF; CDR3 DNA: TGTGCCAGCAGGGCGGTTGGCACTGAAGCTTTCTTT
clone size: once; J gene: TRBJ1-4; V gene: TRBV5-4; D gene: -; CDR3 protein: CASSPGGGRNEKLFF; CDR3 DNA: TGTGCCAGCAGCCCGGGCGGGGGGCGCAATGAAAAACTGTTTTTT
clone size: -; J gene: TRBJ1-5; V gene: TRBV19; D gene: -; CDR3 protein: CASSIANQPQHF; CDR3 DNA: TGTGCCAGTAGTATAGCGAATCAGCCCCAGCATTTT
clone size: -; J gene: TRBJ2-7; V gene: TRBV5-4; D gene: TRBD2; CDR3 protein: CASSLTSGVAYF; CDR3 DNA: TGTGCCAGCAGCTTGACTAGCGGGGTGGCGTACTTC
clone size: -; J gene: TRBJ2-3; V gene: TRBV11-2; D gene: -; CDR3 protein: CASSYRRRGDTQYF; CDR3 DNA: TGTGCCAGCAGCTACCGCAGGAGGGGAGATACGCAGTATTTT
clone size: -; J gene: TRBJ2-3; V gene: TRBV5-1; D gene: -; CDR3 protein: CASSPTGFPYTDTQYF; CDR3 DNA: TGCGCCAGCAGCCCGACAGGTTTTCCATACACAGATACGCAGTATTTT
clone size: -; J gene: TRBJ2-3; V gene: TRBV7-6; D gene: -; CDR3 protein: CASSSFYRESTDTQYF; CDR3 DNA: TGTGCCAGCAGCTCCTTTTACAGGGAGAGCACAGATACGCAGTATTTT
clone size: once; J gene: TRBJ2-3; V gene: TRBV7-9; D gene: TRBD2; CDR3 protein: CASSSGSGGPSFDTQYF; CDR3 DNA: TGTGCCAGCAGCTCGGGTAGCGGGGGCCCTAGTTTTGATACGCAGTATTTT
clone size: -; J gene: TRBJ1-2; V gene: TRBV10-3; D gene: -; CDR3 protein: CAITQQVGGGYTF; CDR3 DNA: TGTGCCATCACCCAGCAGGTGGGAGGCGGCTACACCTTC
clone size: -; J gene: TRBJ2-1; V gene: TRBV18; D gene: TRBD2; CDR3 protein: CASYSGRQAYNEQFF; CDR3 DNA: TGTGCCAGCTATAGCGGGAGGCAGGCCTACAATGAGCAGTTCTTC